This TCR beta chain was identified in a study of T cells expressing NK-cell markers. Findings of the study overall: Nothing established the HCMV specificity of expanded NKG2C+ T cell clones.

TCRdb re-called the 5' RACE reads, yielding one record per CDR3 amino acid sequence without DNA. Its table records around 380,000 distinct CDR3 sequences. Germline V lookup: CDR1 SSHAT, CDR2 FNYEAQ (reference sequence). CDR3 length equals 18 residues. As to this clonotype: Its antigen is as yet unknown.

The clonotype originates from a woman between 45 and 60 years old in good health. The chain uses TRBV7-7 and TRBJ2-1; the TCRdb call, TRBD1, lacks DNA for checking. The sequencing sample was made of blood T cells: a sorted CD56 or NKG2C T cell subset, CD4+ or CD8+ T cells, or bulk PBMC T cells (not recorded which). CDR3: CASSLRQVAPSSYNEQFF.